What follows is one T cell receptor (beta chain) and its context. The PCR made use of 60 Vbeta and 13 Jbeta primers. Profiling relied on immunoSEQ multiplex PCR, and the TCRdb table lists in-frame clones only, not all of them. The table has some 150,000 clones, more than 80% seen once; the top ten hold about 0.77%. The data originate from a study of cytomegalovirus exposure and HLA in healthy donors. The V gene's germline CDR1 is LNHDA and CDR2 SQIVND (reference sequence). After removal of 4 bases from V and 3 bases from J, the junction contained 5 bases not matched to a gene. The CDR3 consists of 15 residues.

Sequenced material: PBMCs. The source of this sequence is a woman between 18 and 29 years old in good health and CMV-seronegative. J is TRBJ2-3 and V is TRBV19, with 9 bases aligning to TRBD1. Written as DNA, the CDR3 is TGTGCCAGTAGTACCCCGGGACAGGGAACAGATACGCAGTATTTT. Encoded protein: CASSTPGQGTDTQYF. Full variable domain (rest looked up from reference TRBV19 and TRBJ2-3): DGGITQSPKYLFRKEGQNVTLSCEQNLNHDAMYWYRQDPGQGLRLIYYSQIVNDFQKGDIAEGYSVSREKKESFPLTVTSAQKNPTAFYLCASSTPGQGTDTQYFGPGTRLTVL.